Listed below are T cell receptor beta chains from one sample, sequenced in a study of T-cell memory formation after mild COVID-19. TCRdb reprocessed the 5' RACE reads with MiXCR, giving one entry per CDR3 protein. This sample yields some 450,000 distinct CDR3 sequences, of which around 18% are seen a single time; more than 8% belongs to the top ten. Material for sequencing was PBMCs or a T cell subset sorted from them (not recorded which). The receptors derive from an adult woman who had mild COVID-19 (a few samples of this study predate the infection). Cell type and time point are not known. Both conserved end residues are part of each CDR3. The D gene is left open where the match is weak. Clone size is shown for a subset of rows, as once, few, many or a class of expanded clone.

TRBV6-2/TRBV6-3	many	TRBD2	TRBJ2-2	TGTGCCAGCAGACTAGCGGGGGACACCGGGGAGCTGTTTTTT	CASRLAGDTGELFF
TRBV9	.	.	TRBJ1-4	TGTGCCAGCAGCCTCAACCCCACCATACAGGGACCGAATGAAAAACTGTTTTTT	CASSLNPTIQGPNEKLFF
TRBV27	many	.	TRBJ1-1	TGTGCCAGCAGTCGGTCGGGCACACTGAACACTGAAGCTTTCTTT	CASSRSGTLNTEAFF
TRBV7-6	few	TRBD2	TRBJ2-3	TGTGCCAGCAGCTTTTCTAGCGGGACTAGCACAGATACGCAGTATTTT	CASSFSSGTSTDTQYF
TRBV9	.	.	TRBJ1-3	TGTGCCAGCAGCCCGGGGTGGAGGGGCTCTGGAAACACCATATATTTT	CASSPGWRGSGNTIYF
TRBV12-3/TRBV12-4	many	.	TRBJ2-7	TGTGCCAGCAGTTTTGGCCCTTACGAGCAGTACTTC	CASSFGPYEQYF
TRBV7-8	few	.	TRBJ2-2	TGTGCCAGCAGCCCCCGCGGGCGCGCGAACACCGGGGAGCTGTTTTTT	CASSPRGRANTGELFF
TRBV2	few	.	TRBJ2-1	TGTGCCAGCAGTCTAATGGAGGGAGGACACTACAATGAGCAGTTCTTC	CASSLMEGGHYNEQFF
TRBV9	.	TRBD1	TRBJ2-3	TGTGCCAGCAGCGTAGGGACAGGGTTCACAGATACGCAGTATTTT	CASSVGTGFTDTQYF
TRBV3-1	.	.	TRBJ2-2	TGTGCCAGCAGCCAAGATGGGTGGGCCGGGGAGCTGTTTTTT	CASSQDGWAGELFF
TRBV6-6	.	TRBD2	TRBJ2-1	TGTGCCAGCAGTTACTCGTTAGCGGGAGCGGATGAGCAGTTCTTC	CASSYSLAGADEQFF
TRBV11-3	few	.	TRBJ2-1	TGTGCCAGCAGCCTCCGACTGAGCGGGACAGCCTACAATGAGCAGTTCTTC	CASSLRLSGTAYNEQFF
TRBV12-3/TRBV12-4	few	TRBD2	TRBJ2-7	TGTGCCAGCAGCTCGGGACTAACGTCCTACGAGCAGTACTTC	CASSSGLTSYEQYF
TRBV9	.	.	TRBJ2-1	TGTACCAGCAGCTCTAGCGAGGGAAGCTCCTACAATGAGCAGTTCTTC	CTSSSSEGSSYNEQFF
TRBV4-2	many	TRBD2	TRBJ2-3	TGTGCCAGCAGCCAGACTAGCAGGATTCTCACAGATACGCAGTATTTT	CASSQTSRILTDTQYF